The T cell receptor (beta chain) under discussion was sequenced for a study of blood T cell repertoires in COVID-19. Measured with immunoSEQ multiplex PCR; TCRdb has only the in-frame clones, and not every one. This sample has tens of thousands of clones; approximately 80% occur once, and the top ten carry around a tenth. Trimming removed 8 bases from V and 6 bases from J, with 13 bases in between. The germline V gene encodes CDR1 LNHDA and CDR2 SQIVND (reference sequence). The CDR3 length is 12 residues. The source material was peripheral blood. This chain connects TRBV19 to TRBJ2-5, with a tentative D call TRBD2 (5 bases). The origin of this receptor is a woman aged 45-65 years with acute or convalescent COVID-19. The CDR3 sequence is CASRGIEKTQYF. The CDR3 DNA sequence: TGTGCCAGTCGGGGTATCGAGAAGACCCAGTACTTC.